This record covers a single T cell receptor (beta chain). The target antigen is unknown. PCR was performed a second time for about 6 to 12 cycles using a sample-barcoded 5' primer and a J-beta primer mix. A template-switch adaptor containing 12 random nucleotides labeled each cDNA molecule. TCRdb ran MiXCR on the 5' RACE reads and lists one entry per CDR3 protein. The data show 550,000 to 750,000 distinct CDR3 sequences, over 20% seen once. The sample is drawn from a study of blood T cells in healthy people across ages. Study-wide results and limits: As naive T cell percentage varied, TCR beta diversity correlated strongly with it. Roughly linearly, TCR beta diversity per million T cells fell as age increased.

Drawn from each donor were ten milliliters of peripheral blood. CDR1 and CDR2 (germline): LNHNV, YYDKDF (reference sequence). The CDR3 is 13 residues long. Trimming removed 1 base at V and 7 bases at J, with 10 bases between. This clonotype was sampled from a man between 65 and 79 years old in good health. The genes are TRBV15 and TRBJ1-2; D call uncertain. Sequencing used blood. The chain's CDR3 is CATSRGGGVGYTF. In nucleotides, the CDR3 is TGTGCCACCAGCAGAGGCGGAGGAGTTGGCTACACCTTC. The full variable domain, in which reference TRBV15 and TRBJ1-2 provide the parts outside the CDR3, is DAMVIQNPRYQVTQFGKPVTLSCSQTLNHNVMYWYQQKSSQAPKLLFHYYDKDFNNEADTPDNFQSRRPNTSFCFLDIRSPGLGDTAMYLCATSRGGGVGYTFGSGTRLTVV.